Listed here are 9 T cell receptor beta chains from one sample, sequenced in a study of blood T cell repertoires in COVID-19. The repertoire was sequenced with immunoSEQ multiplex PCR; TCRdb's copy has only in-frame clones and lacks some. The sample records 300,000 to 400,000 clones, more than 85% being singletons. Sequencing was carried out using peripheral blood. Receptors originate from a human donor in a cohort sampled during active COVID-19.

In nucleotides, the CDR3 is TGTGCCAGCAGCCCCAAGCAAGGGGGAGAGCAGTACTTC. This encodes CASSPKQGGEQYF. V is TRBV7-8 and J is TRBJ2-7; a weak D match, TRBD1 (6 bases). The CDR3 is 13 residues long. Per germline, CDR1 SGHVS and CDR2 FQNEAQ. The V gene lost 5 bases and the J gene lost 7 bases, with 15 bases spanning the gap.

The chain couples TRBV6-5 to TRBJ2-1, with 7 bases fitting TRBD2. Germline V gene sequence: CDR1 MNHEY, CDR2 SVGAGI. The CDR3 extends over 14 amino acids. Trimming removed 8 bases from V and 7 bases from J; junction bases left unmatched: 11. CDR3 nucleotide sequence: TGTGCCAGCGAGGGCGGGGGAAGTCCTAATGAGCAGTTCTTC. Translated: CASEGGGSPNEQFF.

This clone was seen once. The rearrangement links TRBV6-5 to TRBJ1-1; D call uncertain. Germline values: CDR1 MNHEY, CDR2 SVGAGI. V was trimmed by 7 bases and J by 0 bases, leaving 12 bases between them. CDR3 length: 14 amino acids. The DNA of the CDR3 is TGTGCCAGCATGAGGAGGCCGATGAACACTGAAGCTTTCTTT. Its translation: CASMRRPMNTEAFF.

The rearrangement joins TRBV6-6 to TRBJ1-1; 8 bases line up with TRBD1. V shed 7 bases, J shed 9 bases, and the junction held 13 bases outside the gene matches. The CDR3 is made up of 14 amino acids. Germline values: CDR1 MNHNY, CDR2 SVGAGI (reference sequence). The CDR3 loop is CASTDGQGMTKAFF. The CDR3 bases are TGTGCCAGCACCGACGGACAGGGAATGACAAAAGCTTTCTTT.

The chain is built from TRBV7-6 and TRBJ1-1, with TRBD1 matching over 9 bases. The germline CDR1 and CDR2 sequences are SGHVS and FNYEAQ. The CDR3 has 18 residues. V lost 5 bases, J lost 3 bases, and 16 bases stayed unmatched. CDR3 nucleotide sequence: TGTGCCAGCAGCCTCATCGGACAGGGGAGACTTGGGGACACTGAAGCTTTCTTT. Its translation: CASSLIGQGRLGDTEAFF.

This clone has at least ten counts. The CDR3: CASSMGTVFTGELFF. CDR3 bases: TGTGCCAGTAGTATGGGGACAGTTTTCACCGGGGAGCTGTTTTTT. V is TRBV19 and J is TRBJ2-2; 7 bases match TRBD1. Germline V gives CDR1 LNHDA, CDR2 SQIVND (reference sequence). The CDR3 sequence is 15 residues long. With 3 bases clipped from V and 4 bases from J, the junction kept 5 bases outside the gene matches.

CDR3 in amino acids: CASSSPWGLAASTDTQYF. The CDR3 nucleotides read TGTGCCAGCAGTTCCCCTTGGGGACTAGCGGCTAGCACAGATACGCAGTATTTT. The V and J genes are TRBV28 and TRBJ2-3; 11 nucleotides match TRBD2. The CDR3 is 18 residues long. V lost 4 bases and J lost 0; bases outside the gene matches: 9. The germline gives CDR1 MDHEN, CDR2 SYDVKM. The whole variable domain, filled in from reference TRBV28 and TRBJ2-3, reads DVKVTQSSRYLVKRTGEKVFLECVQDMDHENMFWYRQDPGLGLRLIYFSYDVKMKEKGDIPEGYSVSREKKERFSLILESASTNQTSMYLCASSSPWGLAASTDTQYFGPGTRLTVL.

This chain joins TRBV6-6 and TRBJ2-1, with a tentative D call TRBD2 (6 bases). Trimming removed 2 bases from V and 12 bases from J, with 17 bases in between. The CDR3 has 14 residues. The V gene's germline CDR1 is MNHNY and CDR2 SVGAGI (reference sequence). CDR3 coding DNA: TGTGCCAGCAGTTACGGGCCCGGCGGGAAAGGGCAGTTCTTC. Amino acid sequence: CASSYGPGGKGQFF.

The table lists this clone with a few counts. This chain uses TRBV4-2 with TRBJ2-3; TRBD2 matches 11 bases. Germline trimming cut 3 bases from V and 3 bases from J; bases unmatched to any gene: 5. The germline CDR1 and CDR2 sequences are LGHNA and YNFKEQ. CDR3 length: 16 residues. This chain's CDR3 is CASSHNSGGVTDTQYF. CDR3 DNA: TGTGCCAGCAGCCATAATAGCGGGGGGGTAACAGATACGCAGTATTTT.